The 6 T cell receptor beta chains given below trace back to one sample, sequenced in a study of shared clonotypes between healthy human individuals. Terminally differentiated effector memory CD45RA+ cells were left out of the naive CD8 fraction, which was CD45RO-negative and positively selected for CCR7. TCRdb keeps only in-frame clones here, not all; method: immunoSEQ multiplex PCR. The sample carries a few million clones, around 93% recorded once. The specimen was naive CD8+ T cells from PBMCs. The receptor source for this set is a man between 18 and 29 years old in good health. Some clones in this sample may be carry-over from other donors' samples.

The rearrangement uses TRBV6-1 and TRBJ1-2; no clear D. V lost 7 bases to trimming and J lost 3 bases, with 18 bases between them. Germline V gene lookup returns CDR1 MNHNS and CDR2 SASEGT. This CDR3 has 15 residues. The CDR3 region has the DNA TGTGCCAGCATCGGGGTTCGCGACGATTACTATGGCTACACCTTC. Residues: CASIGVRDDYYGYTF.

The rearrangement joins TRBV4-1 to TRBJ1-2; D ambiguous. The V end lost 0 bases, the J end lost 4 bases, and 9 bases lay between the germline ends. Germline CDR1 and CDR2: MGHRA and YSYEKL. The CDR3 has 14 amino acids. CDR3 nucleotides: TGCGCCAGCAGCCAAGACTGGGTGGCCTATGGCTACACCTTC. Translation: CASSQDWVAYGYTF.

This chain connects TRBV6-1 to TRBJ2-1; the match to TRBD1 covers 7 bases. The germline gives CDR1 MNHNS, CDR2 SASEGT. V dropped 5 bases and J dropped 5; count of bases not matched to a gene: 9. This CDR3 has 15 amino acids. The CDR3 is CASSIWGTADNEQFF. The CDR3 bases are TGTGCCAGCAGTATTTGGGGGACAGCCGACAATGAGCAGTTCTTC.

This chain uses TRBV27 with TRBJ2-1; TRBD2 matches at 7 bases. V lost 7 bases to trimming and J lost 4 bases; unmatched junction nucleotides: 16. This CDR3 is built from 17 residues. Looked up from germline, CDR1 is MNHEY and CDR2 is SMNVEV (reference sequence). The CDR3, as DNA: TGTGCCAGCACCCTACTGGCGGCTAGCGGACCATACAATGAGCAGTTCTTC. Its translation is CASTLLAASGPYNEQFF.

V usage is TRBV2 and J usage is TRBJ1-1; D is uncertain. The length of the CDR3 is 12 residues. CDR1 and CDR2 (germline): SNHLY, FYNNEI. Trimming took 8 bases from V and 5 from J, leaving 12 bases between them. The CDR3 loop is CASWTLNTEAFF. CDR3 nucleotide sequence: TGTGCCAGCTGGACCCTTAATACTGAAGCTTTCTTT.

The chain has TRBV7-8 and TRBJ2-1; either TRBD1 or TRBD2 may supply D (5 bases each). The V end was cut by 0 bases, the J end by 4 bases, with 13 bases between. This CDR3 has 16 amino acids. The germline CDR1 and CDR2 sequences are SGHVS and FQNEAQ. Written as DNA, the CDR3 is TGTGCCAGCAGCTTAGCGGGACCATCGATATACAATGAGCAGTTCTTC. Translation: CASSLAGPSIYNEQFF.